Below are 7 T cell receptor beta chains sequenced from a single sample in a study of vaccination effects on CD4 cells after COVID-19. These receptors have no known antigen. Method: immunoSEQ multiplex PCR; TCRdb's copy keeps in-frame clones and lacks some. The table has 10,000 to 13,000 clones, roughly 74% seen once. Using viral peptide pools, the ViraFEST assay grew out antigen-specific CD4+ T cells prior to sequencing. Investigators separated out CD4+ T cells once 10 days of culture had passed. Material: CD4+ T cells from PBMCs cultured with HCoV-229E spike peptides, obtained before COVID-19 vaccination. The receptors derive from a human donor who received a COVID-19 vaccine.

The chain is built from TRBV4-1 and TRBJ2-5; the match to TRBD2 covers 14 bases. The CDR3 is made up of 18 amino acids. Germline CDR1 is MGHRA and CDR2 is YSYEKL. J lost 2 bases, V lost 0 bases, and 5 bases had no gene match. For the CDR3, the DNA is TGCGCCAGCAGCCAAGATCCGGGACTAGCGGGGGTACAAGAGACCCAGTACTTC. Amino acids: CASSQDPGLAGVQETQYF.

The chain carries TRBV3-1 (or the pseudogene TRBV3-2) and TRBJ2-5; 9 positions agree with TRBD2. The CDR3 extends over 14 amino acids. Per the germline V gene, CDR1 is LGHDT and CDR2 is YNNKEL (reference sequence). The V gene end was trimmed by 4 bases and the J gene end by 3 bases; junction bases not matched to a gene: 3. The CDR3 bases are TGTGCCAGCAGCCCTCGACTAGCGGAAGAGACCCAGTACTTC. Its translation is CASSPRLAEETQYF.

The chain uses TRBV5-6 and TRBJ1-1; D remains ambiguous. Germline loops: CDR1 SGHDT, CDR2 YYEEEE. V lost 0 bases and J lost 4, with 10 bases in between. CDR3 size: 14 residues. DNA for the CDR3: TGTGCCAGCAGCTTGGGAGGGCAGCTCACTGAAGCTTTCTTT. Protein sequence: CASSLGGQLTEAFF. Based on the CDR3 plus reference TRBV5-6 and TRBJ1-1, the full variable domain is DAGVTQSPTHLIKTRGQQVTLRCSPKSGHDTVSWYQQALGQGPQFIFQYYEEEERQRGNFPDRFSGHQFPNYSSELNVNALLLGDSALYLCASSLGGQLTEAFFGQGTRLTVV.

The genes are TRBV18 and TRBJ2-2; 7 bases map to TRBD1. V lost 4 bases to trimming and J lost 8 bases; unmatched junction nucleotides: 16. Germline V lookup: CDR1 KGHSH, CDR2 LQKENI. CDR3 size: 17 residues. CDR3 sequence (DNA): TGTGCCAGCTCACTCACAGGAGTGACAGGGATGACGGGGGAGCTGTTTTTT. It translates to CASSLTGVTGMTGELFF.

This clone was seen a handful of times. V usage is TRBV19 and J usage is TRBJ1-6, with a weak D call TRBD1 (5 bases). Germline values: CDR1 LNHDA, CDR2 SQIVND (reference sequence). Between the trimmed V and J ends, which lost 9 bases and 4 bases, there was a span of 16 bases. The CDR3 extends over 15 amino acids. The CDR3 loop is CARPSGDLYNSPLHF. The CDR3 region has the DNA TGTGCCAGACCCTCCGGGGACCTTTATAATTCACCCCTCCACTTT.

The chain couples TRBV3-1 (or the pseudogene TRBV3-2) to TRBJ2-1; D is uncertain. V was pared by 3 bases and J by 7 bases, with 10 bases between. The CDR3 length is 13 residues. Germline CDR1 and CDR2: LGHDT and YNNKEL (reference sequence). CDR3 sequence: CASSQQISNEQFF. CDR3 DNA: TGTGCCAGCAGCCAGCAGATTAGTAATGAGCAGTTCTTC.

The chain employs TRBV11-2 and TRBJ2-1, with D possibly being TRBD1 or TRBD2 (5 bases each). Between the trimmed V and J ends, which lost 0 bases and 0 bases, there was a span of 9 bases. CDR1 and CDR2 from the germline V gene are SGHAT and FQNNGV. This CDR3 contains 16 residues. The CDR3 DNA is TGTGCCAGCAGCTTAGAATGGGGGAGCTCCTACAATGAGCAGTTCTTC. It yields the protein CASSLEWGSSYNEQFF.